The 29 T cell receptor beta chains below come from one sample, sequenced in a study of cytomegalovirus exposure and HLA in healthy donors. This PCR relied on a set of 60 Vbeta primers and 13 Jbeta primers. Repertoires were generated with immunoSEQ multiplex PCR, while TCRdb's copy carries only in-frame clones and drops some. The sample contains 90,000 or so clones, approximately 78% of which appear only once. Sequenced sample: PBMCs. The source of these receptors is a male donor in good health and CMV-seropositive.

The chain links TRBV2 to TRBJ1-1; the D gene is possibly TRBD1 (6 bases). This CDR3 is 15 amino acids long. Germline values: CDR1 SNHLY, CDR2 FYNNEI. The V and J ends lost 3 bases and 7 bases respectively, with 18 bases between them. CDR3 in amino acids: CASSDLVSGGGEAFF. CDR3 coding DNA: TGTGCCAGCAGTGACCTTGTTTCGGGGGGCGGTGAAGCTTTCTTT.

This clone came up a few times. The sample carries other DNA sequences with the same CDR3. V is TRBV14 and J is TRBJ1-4, with 7 bases matching TRBD1. V dropped 4 bases and J dropped 3; count of bases not matched to a gene: 2. Germline CDR1 reads SGHDN; CDR2 reads FVKESK. The CDR3 contains 14 residues. In DNA, the CDR3 is TGTGCCAGCAGCCTGACAGGGTCTAATGAAAAACTGTTTTTT. Its protein is CASSLTGSNEKLFF. Using reference TRBV14 and TRBJ1-4 for the parts outside the CDR3, the full variable domain is EAGVTQFPSHSVIEKGQTVTLRCDPISGHDNLYWYRRVMGKEIKFLLHFVKESKQDESGMPNNRFLAERTGGTYSTLKVQPAELEDSGVYFCASSLTGSNEKLFFGSGTQLSVL.

The rearrangement joins TRBV28 to TRBJ1-5; 8 nucleotides align to TRBD1. CDR1 MDHEN and CDR2 SYDVKM come from the germline V gene. This CDR3 spans 14 amino acids. Trimming removed 4 bases from V and 7 bases from J; junction bases left unmatched: 6. The CDR3 region is CASSSGQGGQPQHF. DNA for the CDR3: TGTGCCAGCAGTTCCGGACAGGGAGGGCAGCCCCAGCATTTT. Full variable domain (remainder filled in from reference TRBV28 and TRBJ1-5): DVKVTQSSRYLVKRTGEKVFLECVQDMDHENMFWYRQDPGLGLRLIYFSYDVKMKEKGDIPEGYSVSREKKERFSLILESASTNQTSMYLCASSSGQGGQPQHFGDGTRLSIL.

V and J are TRBV9 and TRBJ1-2; 7 bases align to TRBD1. Germline CDR1 reads SGDLS; CDR2 reads YYNGEE. The CDR3 is made up of 14 amino acids. With V trimmed by 6 bases and J by 3 bases, 8 bases remained unmatched. This chain's CDR3 is CASTSRGDDYGYTF. CDR3 sequence (DNA): TGTGCCAGCACCTCCAGGGGGGATGACTATGGCTACACCTTC.

The chain uses TRBV6-4 and TRBJ2-4; TRBD1 matches at 9 bases. Germline V gene sequence: CDR1 MRHNA, CDR2 SNTAGT. CDR3 length equals 19 residues. The junction had 22 bases not matched to a gene; V was cut back by 9 bases and J by 4 bases. This CDR3 reads CARSLAVCPLQGAKNIQYF. The CDR3 coding sequence is TGTGCCAGAAGTTTGGCAGTTTGCCCGCTACAGGGGGCGAAAAACATTCAGTACTTC.

This sequence joins TRBV7-2 and TRBJ1-2; 7 nucleotides line up with TRBD1. This CDR3 has 14 amino acids. V dropped 2 bases and J dropped 8; count of bases not matched to a gene: 8. The germline V gene has CDR1 SGHTA and CDR2 FQGNSA. The chain's CDR3 is CASSLQGQRIGYTF. The DNA for the CDR3 is TGTGCCAGCAGCTTACAGGGACAGAGAATAGGCTACACCTTC.

This clone was found once. The chain is built from TRBV7-6 and TRBJ1-1; D gene ambiguous. This CDR3 is built from 11 residues. Germline V CDR1 and CDR2: SGHVS, FNYEAQ. The V end lost 5 bases, the J end lost 4 bases, and 5 bases lay between the germline ends. CDR3: CASSHGTEAFF. Here the CDR3 DNA reads TGTGCCAGCAGCCACGGCACTGAAGCTTTCTTT.

The rearrangement joins TRBV27 to TRBJ2-1; D remains ambiguous. V lost 5 bases, J lost 4 bases, and 9 bases lay in between. The germline V gene has CDR1 MNHEY and CDR2 SMNVEV (reference sequence). This CDR3 is built from 13 residues. The CDR3 nucleotides read TGTGCCAGCAGTCAGACAATTTACAATGAGCAGTTCTTC. Protein product: CASSQTIYNEQFF.

This sequence joins TRBV7-9 and TRBJ2-3; 8 nucleotides match TRBD2. From germline, CDR1 is SEHNR and CDR2 FQNEAQ (reference sequence). The CDR3 has 15 amino acids. V trimming: 5 bases; J trimming: 3 bases; junction bases outside the gene matches: 7. This CDR3 reads CASSPQRELTDTQYF. The CDR3 DNA follows: TGTGCCAGCAGCCCCCAGCGGGAGTTGACAGATACGCAGTATTTT.

In its sample, this clone was seen a few times. This sequence joins TRBV6-1 and TRBJ2-7; 8 bases fit TRBD1. Germline CDR1 reads MNHNS; CDR2 reads SASEGT. J lost 2 bases, V lost 2 bases, and 5 bases had no gene match. This CDR3 has 15 residues. CDR3 protein: CASSERGTGAYEQYF. In DNA form, the CDR3 reads TGTGCCAGCAGTGAAAGGGGGACAGGTGCCTACGAGCAGTACTTC.

The gene calls are TRBV12-5 and TRBJ1-6, with D possibly TRBD1 on 6 matching bases. Trimming cost V 1 base and J 9 bases, with 19 bases left between them. The CDR3 totals 17 residues. Germline loops: CDR1 LGHNT, CDR2 FRNRAP. The CDR3: CASGLGTGTSSPSPLHF. The CDR3 DNA reads TGTGCTAGTGGTTTGGGCACAGGGACATCTTCTCCTTCACCCCTCCACTTT.

The chain links TRBV27 to TRBJ1-2, with D perhaps TRBD1 (5 bases). The CDR3 runs to 16 residues. CDR1 and CDR2 from the germline V gene are MNHEY and SMNVEV (reference sequence). V was trimmed by 4 bases and J by 4 bases, leaving 19 bases between them. In nucleotides, the CDR3 is TGTGCCAGCAGTTCCTCCTTACAGGTTCCCAGCTATGGCTACACCTTC. It specifies CASSSSLQVPSYGYTF.

The V gene is TRBV21-1, the J gene TRBJ1-1; the table's D call TRBD1 went unverified against the DNA. TRBV21-1 is assigned pseudogene status. The CDR3 is 18 residues long. CDR3 nucleotides: TGTGCCAGCAGCAAGTTGACAGGGACGATTTATAAGAACACTGAAGCTTTCTTT. It encodes CASSKLTGTIYKNTEAFF.

The V and J genes are TRBV29-1 and TRBJ1-1; TRBD1 agrees at 7 bases. Germline CDR1 SQVTM, CDR2 ANQGSEA. There are 11 residues in the CDR3. V lost 6 bases to trimming and J lost 11 bases; unmatched junction nucleotides: 9. CDR3 DNA sequence: TGCAGCGTGACAGAAGGGGGCGGGGCTTTCTTT. It specifies CSVTEGGGAFF.

This clone was seen once. J is TRBJ1-1 and V is TRBV27, with 11 positions matching TRBD1. The V gene end was trimmed by 2 bases and the J gene end by 3 bases; junction bases not matched to a gene: 5. The germline V gene encodes CDR1 MNHEY and CDR2 SMNVEV (reference sequence). The CDR3 runs to 16 residues. For the CDR3, the DNA is TGTGCCAGCAGTTTACTTCCGGGACAGGGGGACACTGAAGCTTTCTTT. Its translation is CASSLLPGQGDTEAFF.

V is TRBV15 and J is TRBJ1-5; TRBD1 aligns across 11 bases. Trimming took 1 base from V and 5 from J; bases not matched to a gene: 7. CDR1 is LNHNV and CDR2 is YYDKDF in the germline V gene (reference sequence). This CDR3 comprises 17 residues. CDR3 nucleotides: TGTGCCACCAGCAGAGGGGGACAGGGGGGTAACTATCAGCCCCAGCATTTT. This gives the protein CATSRGGQGGNYQPQHF.

This clone has just a few counts. The chain links TRBV7-9 to TRBJ2-1; no clear D gene. The CDR3 sequence is 15 residues long. In germline, CDR1 is SEHNR, CDR2 FQNEAQ (reference sequence). Between the trimmed V and J ends, which lost 3 bases and 0 bases, there was a span of 9 bases. CDR3 nucleotides: TGTGCCAGCAGCTTTGAACTGAGCTCCTACAATGAGCAGTTCTTC. Its protein product is CASSFELSSYNEQFF.

This clone was observed a handful of times. The J gene is TRBJ2-7, the V gene TRBV5-4; the match to TRBD1 covers 7 bases. Germline CDR1 SGHNT, CDR2 YYREEE (reference sequence). V was clipped by 2 bases and J by 0 bases; unmatched bases: 2. The CDR3 consists of 14 residues. Written as DNA, the CDR3 is TGTGCCAGCAGCTTAGGGGACAGCTCCTACGAGCAGTACTTC. Its protein is CASSLGDSSYEQYF.

This chain connects TRBV18 to TRBJ2-1, with a weak D call TRBD2 (6 bases). This CDR3 region has 17 residues. Germline assignment: CDR1 KGHSH and CDR2 LQKENI. Trimming pared 6 bases from V and 6 bases from J, leaving 24 bases between. The DNA of the CDR3 is TGTGCCAGCTCTCGGAGTGGGGGGACTTTAGGGCTCAATGAGCAGTTCTTC. The encoded protein is CASSRSGGTLGLNEQFF.

This clone appeared a single time. The chain carries TRBV19 and TRBJ2-6; D not resolved. Germline values: CDR1 LNHDA, CDR2 SQIVND (reference sequence). This CDR3 region has 16 residues. V gave up 9 bases and J gave up 4 bases, with 19 bases separating them. For the CDR3, the DNA is TGTGCCAGCAAGCAAACCCACGGTTCGGGGGCCAACGTCCTGACTTTC. It is translated as CASKQTHGSGANVLTF. The full variable domain, completed using reference TRBV19 and TRBJ2-6, is DGGITQSPKYLFRKEGQNVTLSCEQNLNHDAMYWYRQDPGQGLRLIYYSQIVNDFQKGDIAEGYSVSREKKESFPLTVTSAQKNPTAFYLCASKQTHGSGANVLTFGAGSRLTVL.

This chain uses TRBV7-7 with TRBJ2-7, with D tentatively TRBD1 (5 bases). The CDR3 runs to 13 residues. Germline CDR1 and CDR2: SSHAT and FNYEAQ (reference sequence). Deletions cut 3 bases from V and 6 bases from J, with 12 bases between. CDR3: CASSFRQTVEQYF. CDR3 coding DNA: TGTGCCAGCAGCTTTAGACAGACTGTCGAGCAGTACTTC.

The chain combines TRBV2 with TRBJ1-3, with D possibly TRBD1 on 5 matching bases. CDR3 length: 15 residues. Trimming shortened V by 3 bases and J by 0 bases, and 9 bases separated the two germline ends. Per germline, CDR1 SNHLY and CDR2 FYNNEI. CDR3 residues: CASSDPGLSGNTIYF. In DNA, the CDR3 is TGTGCCAGCAGTGATCCAGGGCTCTCTGGAAACACCATATATTTT. Drawing the rest from reference TRBV2 and TRBJ1-3, the complete variable domain is EPEVTQTPSHQVTQMGQEVILRCVPISNHLYFYWYRQILGQKVEFLVSFYNNEISEKSEIFDDQFSVERPDGSNFTLKIRSTKLEDSAMYFCASSDPGLSGNTIYFGEGSWLTVV.

CDR3 bases: TGTGCCAGCAGTTCTGTCCTGAACACTGAAGCTTTCTTT. It yields the protein CASSSVLNTEAFF. The rearrangement links TRBV6-1 to TRBJ1-1; D call uncertain. The V and J ends lost 5 bases and 0 bases respectively, with 7 bases between them. From germline, CDR1 is MNHNS and CDR2 SASEGT. CDR3 size: 13 residues.

Points on this clone: Germline is not matched at one junction end, which may reflect a read error. The gene calls are TRBV7-2 and TRBJ1-1; D unclear. Per germline, CDR1 SGHTA and CDR2 FQGNSA. This CDR3 is built from 13 residues. This CDR3 is CASRLDRNTEAFF. The CDR3 nucleotides read TGTGCCAGCAGATTAGATAGGAACACTGAAGCTTTCTTT.

J is TRBJ2-5 and V is TRBV28; D might be TRBD2 (6 bases). Germline V gene data show CDR1 as MDHEN and CDR2 as SYDVKM. Between the trimmed V and J ends, which lost 5 bases and 2 bases, there was a span of 9 bases. CDR3 length equals 13 residues. This CDR3 is CASSRTIQETQYF. In DNA form, the CDR3 reads TGTGCCAGCAGTCGGACTATTCAAGAGACCCAGTACTTC.

This clone was seen only once. The chain joins TRBV6-1 to TRBJ2-5; 7 bases fit TRBD1. The CDR3 is 16 residues long. The junction had 11 bases not matched to a gene; V was cut back by 2 bases and J by 5 bases. From germline, CDR1 is MNHNS and CDR2 SASEGT. The CDR3 spells CASSERDRDIRETQYF. CDR3 nucleotide sequence: TGTGCCAGCAGTGAAAGAGACAGGGATATTCGGGAGACCCAGTACTTC.

The V and J genes are TRBV5-6 and TRBJ2-5; tentative D call: TRBD1 (5 bases). This CDR3 comprises 17 residues. Per the germline V gene, CDR1 is SGHDT and CDR2 is YYEEEE. Trimming took 3 bases from V and 1 from J, leaving 19 bases between them. CDR3 sequence reads: CASSYFRAGNLQETQYF. The CDR3 nucleotides read TGTGCCAGCAGCTATTTTAGGGCAGGGAACCTCCAAGAGACCCAGTACTTC.

The V gene is TRBV27, the J gene TRBJ1-1; tentatively, D is TRBD1 (5 bases). V was cut by 6 bases and J by 5 bases, with 7 bases left in between. Germline CDR1 and CDR2: MNHEY and SMNVEV (reference sequence). The length of the CDR3 is 11 residues. The CDR3 DNA sequence: TGTGCCAGCAGGACAGCAACTGAAGCTTTCTTT. Translation: CASRTATEAFF.

J is TRBJ2-1 and V is TRBV15; D may be TRBD2 (6 bases). Trimming removed 8 bases from V and 7 bases from J, with 18 bases in between. Germline CDR1 and CDR2: LNHNV and YYDKDF (reference sequence). This CDR3 region has 14 residues. The CDR3 DNA reads TGTGCCACCCGCCGAAGCGGGTTTGAGAATGAGCAGTTCTTC. It codes for CATRRSGFENEQFF.